This paragraph reports one TCR beta chain. The CDR3 is 15 amino acids. Looked up from germline, CDR1 is SGHAT and CDR2 is FQNNGV. With 3 bases removed from V and 3 bases from J, the gap between germline ends came to 15 bases. Under the authors' procedure: Counts of nucleated cells, estimated from reference gene primer amplification, were obtained. The method was immunoSEQ multiplex PCR; TCRdb's version includes in-frame clones alone and lacks a portion of them. V and J calls plus clone size are reproduced from that table; the DNA served to infer D and trimming. The sample lists 100,000 to 150,000 clones, roughly three quarters occurring once. This entry is derived from a study of blood T cell repertoires in COVID-19. Study at large: Whether acute or convalescent, the COVID-19 samples came from the United States, Italy and Spain. The cDNA or gDNA used as material had been derived from T cells, B-cell-depleted T cells, or PBMCs.

The receptor's source is a woman in her 70s with acute or convalescent COVID-19. The J gene is TRBJ2-7, the V gene TRBV11-2, with D possibly being TRBD2 (6 bases). Sequencing input: peripheral blood. The CDR3 protein is CASSLEGPYFYEQYF. CDR3 bases: TGTGCCAGCAGCTTGGAGGGACCCTACTTCTACGAGCAGTACTTC.